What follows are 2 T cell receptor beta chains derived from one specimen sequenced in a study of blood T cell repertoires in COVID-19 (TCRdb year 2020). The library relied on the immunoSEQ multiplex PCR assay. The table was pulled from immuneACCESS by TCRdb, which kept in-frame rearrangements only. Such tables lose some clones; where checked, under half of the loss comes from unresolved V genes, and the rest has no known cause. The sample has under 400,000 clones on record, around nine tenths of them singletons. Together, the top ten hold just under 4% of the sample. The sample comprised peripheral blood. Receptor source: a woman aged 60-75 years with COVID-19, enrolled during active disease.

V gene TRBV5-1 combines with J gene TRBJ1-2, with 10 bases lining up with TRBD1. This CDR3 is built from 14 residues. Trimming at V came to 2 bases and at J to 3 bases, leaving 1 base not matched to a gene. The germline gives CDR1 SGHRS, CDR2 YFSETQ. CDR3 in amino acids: CASSLGTGDYGYTF. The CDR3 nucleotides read TGCGCCAGCAGCTTAGGGACAGGGGACTATGGCTACACCTTC. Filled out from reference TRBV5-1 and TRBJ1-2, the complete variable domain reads KAGVTQTPRYLIKTRGQQVTLSCSPISGHRSVSWYQQTPGQGLQFLFEYFSETQRNKGNFPGRFSGRQFSNSRSEMNVSTLELGDSALYLCASSLGTGDYGYTFGSGTRLTVV.

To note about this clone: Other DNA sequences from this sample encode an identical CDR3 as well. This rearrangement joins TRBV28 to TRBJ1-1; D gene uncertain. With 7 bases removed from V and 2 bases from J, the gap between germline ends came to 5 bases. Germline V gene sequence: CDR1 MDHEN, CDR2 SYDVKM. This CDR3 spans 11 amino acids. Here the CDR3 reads CASTLNTEAFF. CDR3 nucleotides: TGTGCCAGCACCCTTAACACTGAAGCTTTCTTT.